This T cell receptor beta chain stems from a study of blood T cell repertoires in COVID-19. Background on the study: PBMCs, B-cell-depleted T cells, or T cells provided the cDNA or gDNA that made up the material.

Libraries were prepared by immunoSEQ multiplex PCR; TCRdb keeps only in-frame clonotypes and omits some of them. Here the sample spans some 390,000 clones, around 89% being singletons. The CDR3 has 17 amino acids. V was clipped by 7 bases and J by 7 bases, with 25 bases between them. Germline values: CDR1 SGHTA, CDR2 FQGNSA. Enrollees, 18 to 89 years old, lived in approximately 25 US areas. V is TRBV7-2 and J is TRBJ2-2; weak D call: TRBD2 (7 bases). The source of this sequence is a young man who had recovered from COVID-19. Sequencing was done on a sample of PBMCs or T cells enriched from blood (not recorded which). CDR3 nucleotide sequence: TGTGCCAGCACCATCTGGGGGGGCCCCTTCGGTAACGGGGAGCTGTTTTTT. This sequence encodes CASTIWGGPFGNGELFF.